The 2 T cell receptor beta chains listed next were all sequenced from one sample in a study of shared clonotypes between healthy human individuals. Only in-frame clones appear in the TCRdb table, and some are missing; sequencing was by immunoSEQ multiplex PCR. This sample has about 560,000 clones, with around 81% found just once. Sample: PBMCs. All receptors derive from a woman in her forties in good health. Some clones in this sample may be carry-over from other donors' samples.

As concerns this clone: A far larger clone is one nucleotide away, so this likely arose from a read error. Other DNA sequences in the sample encode the same CDR3. V gene TRBV29-1 combines with J gene TRBJ1-1; no definite D call. This CDR3 region has 13 residues. Per germline, CDR1 SQVTM and CDR2 ANQGSEA. CDR3 DNA: TGCAGCGTTGACGCAGCCGGGAACACTGAAGCCTTCTTT. It translates to CSVDAAGNTEAFF.

The rearrangement uses TRBV5-1 and TRBJ2-3; 10 nucleotides match TRBD1. The V gene's germline CDR1 is SGHRS and CDR2 YFSETQ. J lost 3 bases, V lost 2 bases, and 6 bases had no gene match. There are 16 residues in the CDR3. The DNA for the CDR3 is TGCGCCAGCAGCTTAAGACAGGGGGCTGGTACAGATACGCAGTATTTT. Amino acid sequence: CASSLRQGAGTDTQYF.